This T cell receptor (beta chain) came from a study of blood T cell repertoires in COVID-19. The overall study: Material from acute and convalescent COVID-19 was sourced from the United States, Italy and Spain. Sample material is recorded as cDNA or gDNA derived from T cells, B-cell-depleted T cells, or PBMCs.

In its sample, this clone was seen once. A read error may account for a junction end that differs from germline. Under the authors' procedure: Reference gene primer amplification gave nucleated cell count estimates. The protocol was immunoSEQ multiplex PCR, while the TCRdb copy is restricted to in-frame clones and leaves out a portion. V, J and clone size are those of that table, while D and trimming were read from the DNA. The sample includes more than 300,000 clones, 80% to 90% seen only once; the top ten take about 1.2%. The clonotype comes from a woman between 50 and 59 years old with acute or convalescent COVID-19. The specimen sequenced was peripheral blood.

The CDR3 sequence is CASSDSGTHPNEQFF. For the CDR3, the DNA is TGTGCCAGCAGTGACTCCGGGACTCATCCTAATGAGCAGTTCTTC. V and J are TRBV6-5 and TRBJ2-1, with D perhaps matching TRBD2 (6 bases). This CDR3 comprises 15 residues. Germline V gives CDR1 MNHEY, CDR2 SVGAGI.